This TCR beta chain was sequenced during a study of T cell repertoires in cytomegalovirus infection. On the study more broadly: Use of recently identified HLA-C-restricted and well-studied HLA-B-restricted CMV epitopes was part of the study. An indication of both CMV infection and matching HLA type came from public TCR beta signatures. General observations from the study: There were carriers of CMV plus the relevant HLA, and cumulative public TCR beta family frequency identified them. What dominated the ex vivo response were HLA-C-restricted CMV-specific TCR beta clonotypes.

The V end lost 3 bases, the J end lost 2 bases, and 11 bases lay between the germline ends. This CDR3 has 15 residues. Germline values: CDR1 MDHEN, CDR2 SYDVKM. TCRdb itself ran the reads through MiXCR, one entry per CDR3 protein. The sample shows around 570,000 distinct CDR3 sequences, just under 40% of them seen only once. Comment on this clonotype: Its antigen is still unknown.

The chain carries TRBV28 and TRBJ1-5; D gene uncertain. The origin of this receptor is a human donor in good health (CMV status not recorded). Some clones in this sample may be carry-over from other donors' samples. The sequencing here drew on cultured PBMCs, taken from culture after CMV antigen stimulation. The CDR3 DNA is TGTGCCAGCAGTTTTCTTCGGCGGGGCAATCAGCCCCAGCATTTT. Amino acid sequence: CASSFLRRGNQPQHF. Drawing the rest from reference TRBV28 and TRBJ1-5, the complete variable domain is DVKVTQSSRYLVKRTGEKVFLECVQDMDHENMFWYRQDPGLGLRLIYFSYDVKMKEKGDIPEGYSVSREKKERFSLILESASTNQTSMYLCASSFLRRGNQPQHFGDGTRLSIL.